A single sample is the source of the 27 T cell receptor beta chains below, sequenced in a study of cytomegalovirus exposure and HLA in healthy donors. PCR involved 60 Vbeta and 13 Jbeta primers. This table comes from immunoSEQ multiplex PCR, and its TCRdb copy is limited to in-frame clones, with some not included. The sample holds a few hundred thousand clones, less than 85% seen once. The sequencing sample was made of PBMCs. These receptors all stem from a girl under 10 years old in good health and CMV-seronegative.

The V gene is TRBV19, the J gene TRBJ1-2; TRBD1 matches at 8 bases. This CDR3 is built from 15 residues. With V trimmed by 4 bases and J by 4 bases, 8 bases remained unmatched. The germline CDR1 and CDR2 sequences are LNHDA and SQIVND (reference sequence). The CDR3 loop is CASSTGQGSPYGYTF. CDR3 DNA: TGTGCCAGTAGTACAGGACAGGGATCACCCTATGGCTACACCTTC.

The CDR3 loop reads CASSDRTGLVGANEQFF. The CDR3 bases are TGTGCCAGCAGTGATAGAACAGGGTTAGTGGGGGCAAATGAGCAGTTCTTC. The genes are TRBV6-4 and TRBJ2-1, with D maybe TRBD1 (6 bases). V was pared by 3 bases and J by 7 bases, with 22 bases between. The CDR3 sequence is 17 residues long. Looked up from germline, CDR1 is MRHNA and CDR2 is SNTAGT.

CDR3 nucleotide sequence: TGTGCCAGCAGATCGGGACAGGTATATGGCTACACCTTC. Its translation is CASRSGQVYGYTF. J is TRBJ1-2 and V is TRBV6-6, with 8 bases that match TRBD1. Trimming cost V 6 bases and J 5 bases; bases outside gene matches: 5. Germline V gene data show CDR1 as MNHNY and CDR2 as SVGAGI (reference sequence). The CDR3 has 13 amino acids.

This clone has only one observation. The chain is built from TRBV5-4 and TRBJ2-1, with TRBD2 as a possible D gene (5 bases). Trimming removed 0 bases at V and 0 bases at J, with 7 bases between. CDR1 is SGHNT, CDR2 YYREEE, per germline (reference sequence). CDR3 length: 15 residues. DNA of the CDR3: TGTGCCAGCAGCTTGGCGGGAAGCTCCTACAATGAGCAGTTCTTC. Protein sequence: CASSLAGSSYNEQFF.

CDR3 nucleotide sequence: TGCGCCAGCACAATCGGACAGGGCCCATACGAGCAGTACTTC. It is translated as CASTIGQGPYEQYF. V usage is TRBV5-1 and J usage is TRBJ2-7; the match to TRBD1 covers 8 bases. The CDR3 extends over 14 amino acids. Trimming at V came to 6 bases and at J to 4 bases, leaving 9 bases not matched to a gene. Germline V gene lookup returns CDR1 SGHRS and CDR2 YFSETQ.

This chain uses TRBV18 with TRBJ1-6; 7 bases fit TRBD1. In germline, CDR1 is KGHSH, CDR2 LQKENI. V lost 2 bases to trimming and J lost 5 bases; unmatched junction nucleotides: 3. The CDR3 has 15 residues. CDR3 amino acids: CASSPGTGDNSPLHF. Written as DNA, the CDR3 is TGTGCCAGCTCACCAGGAACAGGGGATAATTCACCCCTCCACTTT.

This clone showed up just once. The chain couples TRBV10-1 to TRBJ2-7; 8 bases fit TRBD1. Per the germline V gene, CDR1 is WNHNN and CDR2 is SYGVQD (reference sequence). V was clipped by 4 bases and J by 4 bases; unmatched bases: 3. The CDR3 extends over 13 amino acids. The CDR3 DNA reads as TGCGCCAGCAGTGGGACAGGGTGGTACGAGCAGTACTTC. Protein product: CASSGTGWYEQYF.

This chain joins TRBV6-5 and TRBJ1-2; D perhaps matches TRBD1 (6 bases). Trimming removed 3 bases from V and 4 bases from J, with 18 bases in between. This CDR3 is 16 amino acids long. The V gene's germline CDR1 is MNHEY and CDR2 SVGAGI. The CDR3 here is CASSYKEGDISYGYTF. The DNA of the CDR3 is TGTGCCAGCAGTTATAAAGAGGGGGATATAAGCTATGGCTACACCTTC.

Regarding this clone: Additional DNA sequences in this sample encode the identical CDR3. The CDR3 loop is CASSPRDSQETQYF. The CDR3 DNA reads TGTGCCAGCTCACCGAGGGACAGTCAAGAGACCCAGTACTTC. The genes are TRBV18 and TRBJ2-5; 7 bases map to TRBD1. Trimming cost V 3 bases and J 2 bases; bases outside gene matches: 3. Germline V lookup: CDR1 KGHSH, CDR2 LQKENI. The CDR3 is 14 residues long.

The table lists this clone with a few counts. J is TRBJ2-1 and V is TRBV6-6; 8 nucleotides line up with TRBD2. Per germline, CDR1 MNHNY and CDR2 SVGAGI (reference sequence). The CDR3 is made up of 15 amino acids. J gave up 5 bases and V 7 bases, and 10 bases lay outside the gene matches. The CDR3 region has the DNA TGTGCCAGCAATTTCGAGCGGGGGATTAACAATGAGCAGTTCTTC. Amino acid sequence: CASNFERGINNEQFF.

The chain couples TRBV5-1 to TRBJ2-7; D perhaps matches TRBD2 (6 bases). CDR3 length equals 16 residues. V lost 0 bases to trimming and J lost 1 base, with 14 bases between them. The germline gives CDR1 SGHRS, CDR2 YFSETQ. As DNA, the CDR3 is TGCGCCAGCAGCTTGGAGCCTAGCGCGACTTCCTACGAGCAGTACTTC. Protein: CASSLEPSATSYEQYF.

V is TRBV4-1 and J is TRBJ1-1; D remains unclear. V lost 1 base and J lost 6, with 12 bases in between. Germline V gene data show CDR1 as MGHRA and CDR2 as YSYEKL. There are 14 residues in the CDR3. The CDR3 sequence: CASSQVSRFAEAFF. The CDR3 DNA sequence: TGCGCCAGCAGCCAAGTGAGTCGGTTCGCTGAAGCTTTCTTT.

This clone has just one count. V usage is TRBV6-1 and J usage is TRBJ2-5; D uncertain. There are 11 residues in the CDR3. CDR1 is MNHNS and CDR2 is SASEGT in the germline V gene. Trimming shortened V by 4 bases and J by 2 bases, and 2 bases separated the two germline ends. CDR3 protein: CASSAQETQYF. The CDR3 bases are TGTGCCAGCAGTGCGCAAGAGACCCAGTACTTC.

The rearrangement joins TRBV18 to TRBJ1-1; D perhaps matches TRBD1 (6 bases). CDR3 length: 14 residues. Germline CDR1 KGHSH, CDR2 LQKENI. V was cut by 3 bases and J by 0 bases, with 8 bases left in between. The CDR3, as DNA: TGTGCCAGCTCACCCGGACAGATGAACACTGAAGCTTTCTTT. Its translation is CASSPGQMNTEAFF.

The chain has TRBV7-6 and TRBJ2-7, with 7 bases lining up with TRBD1. J gave up 3 bases and V 5 bases, and 10 bases lay outside the gene matches. The CDR3 contains 15 residues. CDR1 and CDR2 (germline): SGHVS, FNYEAQ. CDR3 nucleotides: TGTGCCAGCAGCCGAACGTCACAGGGGAGCTACGAGCAGTACTTC. Translated: CASSRTSQGSYEQYF.

The V and J genes are TRBV4-1 and TRBJ1-2; 7 nucleotides match TRBD1. There are 18 residues in the CDR3. Germline trimming cut 1 base from V and 1 base from J; bases unmatched to any gene: 12. Germline values: CDR1 MGHRA, CDR2 YSYEKL. The CDR3 here is CASSQVGGVRTGNYGYTF. The CDR3 DNA reads as TGCGCCAGCAGCCAAGTAGGGGGCGTACGAACGGGTAACTATGGCTACACCTTC.

This rearrangement joins TRBV7-9 to TRBJ2-5; 16 bases are a match to TRBD2. The assigned J gene may be wrong: the sequence end matches TRBJ2-7 better. Germline CDR1 SEHNR, CDR2 FQNEAQ (reference sequence). The CDR3 extends over 15 amino acids. The CDR3 DNA follows: TGTGCCAGCAGGGGAGGGACTAGCGGGAGGGGCGAGCAGTACTTC. Its translation is CASRGGTSGRGEQYF.

The V call is TRBV14, the J call TRBJ2-1, with 12 bases that match TRBD2. Germline CDR1 SGHDN, CDR2 FVKESK. This CDR3 has 16 amino acids. After removal of 1 base from V and 10 bases from J, the junction contained 8 bases not matched to a gene. Here the CDR3 DNA reads TGTGCCAGCAGCCAAGGGGGGCCTAGCGGGGGGGCCGAGCAGTTCTTC. Its protein product is CASSQGGPSGGAEQFF. The whole variable domain, filled in from reference TRBV14 and TRBJ2-1, reads EAGVTQFPSHSVIEKGQTVTLRCDPISGHDNLYWYRRVMGKEIKFLLHFVKESKQDESGMPNNRFLAERTGGTYSTLKVQPAELEDSGVYFCASSQGGPSGGAEQFFGPGTRLTVL.

The chain has TRBV6-1 and TRBJ1-1; TRBD1 agrees at 7 bases. The CDR3 covers 16 residues. V dropped 2 bases and J dropped 2; count of bases not matched to a gene: 8. Germline V gene data show CDR1 as MNHNS and CDR2 as SASEGT. The DNA for the CDR3 is TGTGCCAGCAGTGAACGGTGGGACAGAACTAACACTGAAGCTTTCTTT. As protein: CASSERWDRTNTEAFF.

The rearrangement uses TRBV5-4 and TRBJ2-1; no reliable D call. The CDR3 is 13 amino acids. From germline, CDR1 is SGHNT and CDR2 YYREEE (reference sequence). Trimming shortened V by 7 bases and J by 7 bases, and 15 bases separated the two germline ends. The CDR3, as DNA: TGTGCCAGCGCCCGGGTTCCCGCGAATGAGCAGTTCTTC. The encoded protein is CASARVPANEQFF.

This chain connects TRBV27 to TRBJ2-1; 14 nucleotides line up with TRBD2. Germline V gene data show CDR1 as MNHEY and CDR2 as SMNVEV (reference sequence). The J segment lost 8 bases and the V segment lost 6 bases, leaving 9 bases of the junction unmatched. The CDR3 loop spans 16 amino acids. DNA for the CDR3: TGTGCCAGCAGCCACGGGACTAGCGGGAGTGGCGATGAGCAGTTCTTC. Protein sequence: CASSHGTSGSGDEQFF.

The rearrangement joins TRBV10-3 to TRBJ1-2; D remains ambiguous. The CDR3 loop spans 12 amino acids. Germline V gene sequence: CDR1 ENHRY, CDR2 SYGVKD. V gave up 2 bases and J gave up 2 bases, with 3 bases separating them. The CDR3 nucleotides read TGTGCCATCAGTGAGGTAAACTATGGCTACACCTTC. Translated: CAISEVNYGYTF.

The chain has TRBV11-2 and TRBJ2-1; 14 bases are a match to TRBD2. The CDR3 has 15 amino acids. Germline V gene sequence: CDR1 SGHAT, CDR2 FQNNGV. Trimming removed 5 bases from V and 12 bases from J; junction bases left unmatched: 9. DNA for the CDR3: TGTGCCAGCAGCAAAGAGGGACTAGCGGGAGTTTGGCAGTTCTTC. It encodes CASSKEGLAGVWQFF.

This chain joins TRBV5-4 and TRBJ2-2, with 7 bases that match TRBD2. The junction had 11 bases not matched to a gene; V was cut back by 2 bases and J by 4 bases. Germline-derived CDR1 and CDR2 are SGHNT and YYREEE (reference sequence). This CDR3 has 17 amino acids. The CDR3 DNA is TGTGCCAGCAGCTTTAGGGCGGGAGCGGGTCGCACCGGGGAGCTGTTTTTT. Translating it yields CASSFRAGAGRTGELFF.

The chain employs TRBV11-2 and TRBJ2-4; no clear D gene. Trimming took off 1 base at V and 0 bases at J, with 7 bases between the two ends. The CDR3 spans 15 residues. Germline assignment: CDR1 SGHAT and CDR2 FQNNGV. DNA for the CDR3: TGTGCCAGCAGCTTAGCTCTACTAGCCAAAAACATTCAGTACTTC. Protein: CASSLALLAKNIQYF. The whole variable domain, filled in from reference TRBV11-2 and TRBJ2-4, reads EAGVAQSPRYKIIEKRQSVAFWCNPISGHATLYWYQQILGQGPKLLIQFQNNGVVDDSQLPKDRFSAERLKGVDSTLKIQPAKLEDSAVYLCASSLALLAKNIQYFGAGTRLSVL.

The gene calls are TRBV29-1 and TRBJ1-1, with 7 bases matching TRBD1. Germline assignment: CDR1 SQVTM and CDR2 ANQGSEA. CDR3 size: 11 residues. V was pared by 8 bases and J by 7 bases, with 7 bases of the junction left unmatched. Here the CDR3 DNA reads TGCAGCTCCCTGGGGGACAGTGAAGCTTTCTTT. Translating it yields CSSLGDSEAFF.

The table lists this clone with a count of one. The chain is built from TRBV19 and TRBJ1-2; D remains unclear. V gave up 5 bases and J gave up 4 bases, with 14 bases separating them. Germline-derived CDR1 and CDR2 are LNHDA and SQIVND (reference sequence). This CDR3 comprises 14 residues. The CDR3 DNA sequence: TGTGCCAGTAGTGCGTCGGCGGGTCCCTATGGCTACACCTTC. Translation: CASSASAGPYGYTF.